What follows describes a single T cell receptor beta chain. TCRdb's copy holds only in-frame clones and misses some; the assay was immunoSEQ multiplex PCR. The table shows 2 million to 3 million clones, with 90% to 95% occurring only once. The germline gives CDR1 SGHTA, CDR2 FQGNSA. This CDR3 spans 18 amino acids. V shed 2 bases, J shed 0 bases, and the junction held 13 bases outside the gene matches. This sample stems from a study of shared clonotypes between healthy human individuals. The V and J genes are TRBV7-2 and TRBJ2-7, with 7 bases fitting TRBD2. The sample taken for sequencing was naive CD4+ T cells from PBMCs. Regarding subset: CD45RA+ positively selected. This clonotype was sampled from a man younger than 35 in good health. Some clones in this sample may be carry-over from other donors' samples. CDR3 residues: CASSLRASGTQGSYEQYF. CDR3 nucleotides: TGTGCCAGCAGCTTACGTGCTAGCGGTACCCAGGGCTCCTACGAGCAGTACTTC.